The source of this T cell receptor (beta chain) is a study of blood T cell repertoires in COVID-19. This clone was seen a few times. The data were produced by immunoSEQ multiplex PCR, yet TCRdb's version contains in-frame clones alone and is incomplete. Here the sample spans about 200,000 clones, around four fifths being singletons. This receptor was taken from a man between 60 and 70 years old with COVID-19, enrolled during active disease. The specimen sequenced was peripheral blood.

CDR3 in DNA: TGTGCCAGCAGCCAAGGTTTGGGGGCGGGTAATGAAAAACTGTTTTTT. As protein: CASSQGLGAGNEKLFF. This sequence joins TRBV4-2 and TRBJ1-4; tentatively, D is TRBD1 (6 bases). V dropped 1 base and J dropped 4 bases, with 13 bases sitting between them. The germline CDR1 and CDR2 sequences are LGHNA and YNFKEQ. This CDR3 comprises 16 residues.